A selection of T cell receptor beta chains follows, all from one sample in a study of blood T cell repertoires in COVID-19. The repertoire was sequenced with immunoSEQ multiplex PCR; TCRdb's copy has only in-frame clones and lacks some. The sample yields about 94,000 clones, about 90% seen once. Sequenced material: peripheral blood. Receptor source: a human donor with acute or convalescent COVID-19. The donor label of this sample is uncertain. CDR3s include the opening cysteine and the closing phenylalanine or tryptophan. A D gene is named only where the DNA matches it firmly. The size of a clone is reported for some rows only, either as once, few or many, or as a class for expanded clones.

>TRBJ2-2|NA|TRBV12-3/TRBV12-4|NA
TGTGCCAGCAGTCCTACAGGGTCCGGGGAGCTGTTTTTT
CASSPTGSGELFF
>TRBJ1-1|NA|TRBV6-2/TRBV6-3|NA
TGTGCCAGCAGTTACTTCGGGGTCACTGAAGCTTTCTTT
CASSYFGVTEAFF
>TRBJ2-1|few|TRBV6-5|NA
TGTGCCAGCAACAGGGCCAGCTCCTACAATGAGCAGTTCTTC
CASNRASSYNEQFF
>TRBJ1-1|NA|TRBV7-3|NA
TGTGCCAGCAGCTGGAACAGCCAGGTGACTGAAGCTTTCTTT
CASSWNSQVTEAFF
>TRBJ2-1|NA|TRBV28|NA
TGTGCAGCGCGGGGAGTCTCCTACAATGAGCAGTTCTTC
CAARGVSYNEQFF
>TRBJ1-1|NA|TRBV5-4|NA
TGTGCCAGCAGCTTGGCCGGGAAGGGAGGGAACACTGAAGCTTTCTTT
CASSLAGKGGNTEAFF
>TRBJ2-7|NA|TRBV11-3|NA
TGTGCCAGCAGCTTAAAGGCAGGAGGAAGATTAGGCTACGAGCAGTACTTC
CASSLKAGGRLGYEQYF
>TRBJ2-3|NA|TRBV9|TRBD2
TGTGCCAGCAGCGTAGGGGTAGCGGGGGGTCCCTCGGCAGATACGCAGTATTTT
CASSVGVAGGPSADTQYF
>TRBJ1-2|NA|TRBV7-2|TRBD1
TGCGCCAGCAGCTTCCGGGACAGGTACTATGGCTACACCTTC
CASSFRDRYYGYTF
>TRBJ2-7|NA|TRBV30|TRBD1
TGTGCCTGGAGTGTAACGGGACAGGGCGAGCAGTACTTC
CAWSVTGQGEQYF
>TRBJ2-7|NA|TRBV27|NA
TGTGCCAGCAGTTTAACTAGCTCCTACGAGCAGTACTTC
CASSLTSSYEQYF
>TRBJ1-5|NA|TRBV6-6|NA
TGTGCCAGCAGTTTGGGGGGGGCTGATAGCAATCAGCCCCAGCATTTT
CASSLGGADSNQPQHF
>TRBJ1-2|NA|TRBV5-6|TRBD1
TGTGCCAGCAGCGCGACAGGGTATGGCTACACCTTC
CASSATGYGYTF
>TRBJ1-2|NA|TRBV3-1/TRBV3-2|NA
TGTGCCAGCAGCCAAGATAGAGGGTTTAACTATGGCTACACCTTC
CASSQDRGFNYGYTF
>TRBJ2-7|NA|TRBV5-1|TRBD1
TGCGCCAGCAGCCCACAGGGGATCGGCTACGAGCAGTACTTC
CASSPQGIGYEQYF
>TRBJ1-5|NA|TRBV28|TRBD1
TGTGCCAGCACTTCCCCCGGGACAGGGTCTCGCAATCAGCCCCAGCATTTT
CASTSPGTGSRNQPQHF
>TRBJ2-3|NA|TRBV29-1|NA
TGCAGCGTTGTCTCAGGGACAGATACGCAGTATTTT
CSVVSGTDTQYF
>TRBJ1-3|NA|TRBV7-2|NA
TGTGCCAGCACATCTAGTCCTGGAAACACCATATATTTT
CASTSSPGNTIYF
>TRBJ2-7|few|TRBV10-3|NA
TGTGCCATCAGTGACACCTACGAGCAGTACTTC
CAISDTYEQYF
>TRBJ2-3|NA|TRBV20-1|TRBD2
TGCAGTGCTAGTGGTGGGACTAGCGGGGGGTCCACAGATACGCAGTATTTT
CSASGGTSGGSTDTQYF
>TRBJ2-3|NA|TRBV5-5|NA
TGTGCCAGCAGGTTGAGGATAGCGGTGAGATCAGATACGCAGTATTTT
CASRLRIAVRSDTQYF
>TRBJ1-1|NA|TRBV6-2/TRBV6-3|TRBD1
TGTGCCAGCAGTGCCACAGGGGGCGAAATGGCTGAAGCTTTCTTT
CASSATGGEMAEAFF
>TRBJ2-2|NA|TRBV27|TRBD2
TGTGCCAGCCTGAAGCGGGGGGCGGTCACCGGGGAGCTGTTTTTT
CASLKRGAVTGELFF
>TRBJ1-2|NA|TRBV6-2/TRBV6-3|NA
TGTGCCAGCAGTTACTCGATCGGTGGCTACACCTTC
CASSYSIGGYTF
>TRBJ1-1|NA|TRBV19|NA
TGTGCCAGTAGTATTAGACAGGTGAACACTGAAGCTTTCTTT
CASSIRQVNTEAFF
>TRBJ2-1|NA|TRBV28|NA
TGTGCCAGCAGTCCCCCGGGAGTTTTCAATGAGCAGTTCTTC
CASSPPGVFNEQFF
>TRBJ2-7|NA|TRBV2|TRBD2
TGTGCCAGCACCATCAGTACTAGCGGGGCCTACGAGCAGTACTTC
CASTISTSGAYEQYF
>TRBJ2-1|NA|TRBV5-1|TRBD1
TGCGCCAGCAGCCGGGACAGGGGCATATACAATGAGCAGTTCTTC
CASSRDRGIYNEQFF
>TRBJ1-6|NA|TRBV6-5|TRBD1
TGTGCCAGCCGGGACAGCTCCTATAATTCACCCCTCCACTTT
CASRDSSYNSPLHF
>TRBJ2-7|few|TRBV7-2|NA
TGTGCCAGCAGCTTAAGCGTCGAGCAGTACTTC
CASSLSVEQYF
>TRBJ2-7|NA|TRBV6-6|NA
TGTGCCAGCAGTCCCAGGGTTGGGGCTACCTACGAGCAGTACTTC
CASSPRVGATYEQYF
>TRBJ2-7|NA|TRBV11-2|TRBD1
TGTGCCAGCAGCCAGGACAGGGGGACCTACGAGCAGTACTTC
CASSQDRGTYEQYF
>TRBJ2-7|NA|TRBV24-1|TRBD2
TGTGCCACCAGTGATCAACGGGGGGGTACCCCCTACGAGCAGTACTTC
CATSDQRGGTPYEQYF
>TRBJ1-1|NA|TRBV10-3|NA
TGTGCCATCAGTGAGGCGACTGGGAACACTGAAGCTTTCTTT
CAISEATGNTEAFF